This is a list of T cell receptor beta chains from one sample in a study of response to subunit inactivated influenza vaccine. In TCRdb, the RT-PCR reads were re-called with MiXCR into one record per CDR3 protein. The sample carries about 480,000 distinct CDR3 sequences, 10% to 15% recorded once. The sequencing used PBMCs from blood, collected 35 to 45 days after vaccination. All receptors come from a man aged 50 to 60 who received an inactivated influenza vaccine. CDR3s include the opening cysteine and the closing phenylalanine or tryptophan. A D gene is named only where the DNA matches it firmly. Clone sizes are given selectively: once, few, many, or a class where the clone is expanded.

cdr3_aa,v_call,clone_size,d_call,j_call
CASSSRQMSTEKLFF,TRBV27,.,.,TRBJ1-4
CASSLGSGAVGNEQFF,TRBV12-3/TRBV12-4,many,.,TRBJ2-1
CASSFFGTTQETQYF,TRBV5-6,many,.,TRBJ2-5
CASSQAPGRSTDTQYF,TRBV4-3,few,.,TRBJ2-3
CASSQDLTNTGELFF,TRBV4-3,.,.,TRBJ2-2
CASSHTGGTQYF,TRBV7-2,.,.,TRBJ2-3
CASSLVSGVSSYEQYF,TRBV7-9,.,.,TRBJ2-7
CASSQLQNTEAFF,TRBV3-1,.,.,TRBJ1-1
CASSYGVRGTETQYF,TRBV6-5,few,.,TRBJ2-5
CSAKGGPATDTQYF,TRBV20-1,few,.,TRBJ2-3
CSVEADRGIRTDTQYF,TRBV29-1,.,TRBD1,TRBJ2-3
CASNQQGAAADTQYF,TRBV4-2,few,TRBD1,TRBJ2-3
CASSLGAAAPYNEQFF,TRBV5-1,few,.,TRBJ2-1
CASSPQGSLAYNEQFF,TRBV9,.,.,TRBJ2-1
CASSHLTGFRANEQFF,TRBV4-3,many,TRBD1,TRBJ2-1
CAISGGGETQYF,TRBV10-3,many,.,TRBJ2-5
CSARGAFGNTEAFF,TRBV20-1,few,.,TRBJ1-1
CASSPSSGSEQFF,TRBV12-3/TRBV12-4,.,TRBD2,TRBJ2-1
CATSDSRQGDAQHF,TRBV24-1,.,TRBD1,TRBJ1-5
CCARGPLIGRARDEQFF,TRBV20-1,few,TRBD2,TRBJ2-1
CASSMTLQGMGNIQYF,TRBV28,few,.,TRBJ2-4
CASSQQGPHQLDTQYF,TRBV4-2,.,.,TRBJ2-3
CASSIGGVADTQYF,TRBV6-1,.,.,TRBJ2-3
CSVRLAGGPGTDTQYF,TRBV29-1,few,TRBD2,TRBJ2-3
CASSMGVSTDTQYF,TRBV18,.,.,TRBJ2-3
CASSVGALSSYEQYF,TRBV9,few,.,TRBJ2-7
CASSLEFTTNYGYTF,TRBV5-1,few,.,TRBJ1-2
CASKGIPNTGELFF,TRBV6-2/TRBV6-3,.,.,TRBJ2-2
CASSLGTGYTDTQYF,TRBV28,.,.,TRBJ2-3
CASSHWASEPYEQYF,TRBV4-1,.,.,TRBJ2-7
CASSPGATIYNSPLHF,TRBV6-1,.,.,TRBJ1-6
CAASRYLTMNTEAFF,TRBV6-1,.,.,TRBJ1-1
CASSLEGTFLTEAFF,TRBV7-2,few,.,TRBJ1-1
CASSLGFGTSWYEQYF,TRBV5-1,.,TRBD2,TRBJ2-7
CASSLGAGGGETQYF,TRBV5-1,few,.,TRBJ2-5
CASSQLGTPLHF,TRBV4-1,few,.,TRBJ1-6
CASSGGVPSRLGETQYF,TRBV6-4,few,.,TRBJ2-5
CSASRGATYEQYF,TRBV20-1,few,.,TRBJ2-7
CAISAQGAEKLFF,TRBV10-3,few,TRBD1,TRBJ1-4
CASRARGGGVAKNIQYF,TRBV6-1,.,.,TRBJ2-4
CASSLALAGGPPYEQYF,TRBV5-5,few,TRBD2,TRBJ2-7
CASTTPSRQDYYNEQFF,TRBV6-7,.,.,TRBJ2-1
CSAIPDRGNTDTQYF,TRBV20-1,many,TRBD1,TRBJ2-3
CATSSGQRPYNEQFF,TRBV24-1,.,.,TRBJ2-1
CASSPMDPRGETQYF,TRBV5-1,.,.,TRBJ2-5
CASRGTARNEQFF,TRBV12-3/TRBV12-4,.,TRBD1,TRBJ2-1
CASSLVPGSDTQYF,TRBV5-1,.,.,TRBJ2-3
CASSSLAGGHNEQFF,TRBV28,.,TRBD2,TRBJ2-1
CASTSVPGSNQPQHF,TRBV5-1,.,.,TRBJ1-5
CSARDAGYSTDTQYF,TRBV20-1,.,.,TRBJ2-3
CASSELRERGGINIQYF,TRBV10-2,.,TRBD2,TRBJ2-4
CASSVDSSNYGYTF,TRBV9,.,.,TRBJ1-2